What follows are 32 T cell receptor beta chains derived from one specimen sequenced in a study of cytomegalovirus exposure and HLA in healthy donors (dated by TCRdb to 2015 to 2018). Libraries were prepared through the immunoSEQ multiplex PCR assay. A mixture of 60 forward primers for TCR Vbeta segments and 13 reverse primers for TCR Jbeta segments was used in the multiplex PCR. What TCRdb holds here is the immuneACCESS table cut down to in-frame rearrangements. Part of the clones is not present; checked against another copy, under half of the missing clones reflect an unresolved V gene, and the others are unexplained. For this sample the table gives about 190,000 clones, of which 60% to 80% were detected only once. The ten biggest clones cover approximately 3% of the sample. Sequencing input: PBMCs. These receptors all come from a woman between 25 and 40 years old in good health and CMV-seropositive.

This clone was counted a single time. The V gene is TRBV27, the J gene TRBJ2-2; 10 nucleotides match TRBD2. Germline CDR1 is MNHEY and CDR2 is SMNVEV (reference sequence). The CDR3 sequence is 16 residues long. Trimming took 3 bases from V and 3 from J; bases not matched to a gene: 4. This chain's CDR3 is CASSFDGLADTGELFF. The CDR3 region has the DNA TGTGCCAGCAGTTTCGACGGACTAGCGGACACCGGGGAGCTGTTTTTT.

The chain combines TRBV2 with TRBJ2-5; 14 bases map to TRBD2. The J call may be incorrect, as the DNA end agrees better with TRBJ2-7. CDR1 is SNHLY and CDR2 is FYNNEI in the germline V gene. The CDR3 runs 16 residues. CDR3 loop: CASIQRPGLAGVEQYF. The DNA for the CDR3 is TGTGCCAGCATTCAACGGCCGGGACTAGCGGGAGTCGAGCAGTACTTC.

The rearrangement joins TRBV19 to TRBJ2-2; a possible D gene is TRBD2 (6 bases). CDR1 LNHDA and CDR2 SQIVND come from the germline V gene (reference sequence). This CDR3 has 18 amino acids. With 8 bases removed from V and 7 bases from J, the gap between germline ends came to 29 bases. Here the CDR3 DNA reads TGTGCCAGTTTTCCGTGGGCCAGGAGGAGGGAGTTAGGCGGGGAGCTGTTTTTT. It encodes CASFPWARRRELGGELFF. The full variable domain, in which reference TRBV19 and TRBJ2-2 provide the parts outside the CDR3, is DGGITQSPKYLFRKEGQNVTLSCEQNLNHDAMYWYRQDPGQGLRLIYYSQIVNDFQKGDIAEGYSVSREKKESFPLTVTSAQKNPTAFYLCASFPWARRRELGGELFFGEGSRLTVL.

This chain connects TRBV2 to TRBJ2-4, with 7 bases fitting TRBD2. The junction had 7 bases not matched to a gene; V was cut back by 3 bases and J by 5 bases. The CDR3 is 15 residues long. Looked up from germline, CDR1 is SNHLY and CDR2 is FYNNEI. The CDR3 DNA follows: TGTGCCAGCAGTGAGCGGGGGTGGGGGGAAAACATTCAGTACTTC. Its translation: CASSERGWGENIQYF.

The chain is built from TRBV5-5 and TRBJ1-1; D unresolved. Trimming stripped 5 bases from V and 0 bases from J, with 8 bases between. In germline, CDR1 is SGHKS, CDR2 YYEKEE (reference sequence). CDR3 length equals 13 residues. The CDR3 loop reads CASREFVNTEAFF. The CDR3 DNA reads as TGTGCCAGCAGGGAGTTTGTGAACACTGAAGCTTTCTTT.

The chain combines TRBV5-5 with TRBJ2-2; 9 bases line up with TRBD1. V trimming: 4 bases; J trimming: 4 bases; junction bases outside the gene matches: 14. Per the germline V gene, CDR1 is SGHKS and CDR2 is YYEKEE (reference sequence). This CDR3 spans 18 amino acids. The CDR3 coding sequence is TGTGCCAGCAGCCTAGCCGCCGGGACAGGGTTAAGCACCGGGGAGCTGTTTTTT. Its protein is CASSLAAGTGLSTGELFF.

This clone was found a few times. The V call is TRBV29-1, the J call TRBJ1-1, with 9 nucleotides matching TRBD1. In germline, CDR1 is SQVTM, CDR2 ANQGSEA. The CDR3 consists of 14 residues. V lost 1 base to trimming and J lost 6 bases; unmatched junction nucleotides: 6. For the CDR3, the DNA is TGCAGCGTTGAAGGGGGGACAGGGTTAGCTGAAGCTTTCTTT. Translated: CSVEGGTGLAEAFF. The whole variable domain, filled in from reference TRBV29-1 and TRBJ1-1, reads SAVISQKPSRDICQRGTSLTIQCQVDSQVTMMFWYRQQPGQSLTLIATANQGSEATYESGFVIDKFPISRPNLTFSTLTVSNMSPEDSSIYLCSVEGGTGLAEAFFGQGTRLTVV.

The chain uses TRBV4-1 and TRBJ1-4; no firm D call. The CDR3 consists of 14 residues. Germline CDR1 reads MGHRA; CDR2 reads YSYEKL. Trimming removed 1 base at V and 8 bases at J, with 11 bases between. CDR3 in amino acids: CASSQAGILEKLFF. CDR3 sequence (DNA): TGCGCCAGCAGCCAAGCCGGGATTCTCGAAAAACTGTTTTTT.

Only one count was recorded for this clone. The CDR3 region has the DNA TGTGCCAGCAGCTTGGAAGGGCGGGGAGAGGATGCTTTCTTT. It codes for CASSLEGRGEDAFF. The J gene is TRBJ1-1, the V gene TRBV5-4; D gene uncertain. The ends were cut back, 0 bases at V and 11 bases at J, with 17 bases in the middle. Germline V gene lookup returns CDR1 SGHNT and CDR2 YYREEE (reference sequence). This CDR3 contains 14 residues.

The gene calls are TRBV5-5 and TRBJ1-2; no firm D call. V dropped 0 bases and J dropped 2 bases, with 8 bases sitting between them. The CDR3 runs 14 residues. From germline, CDR1 is SGHKS and CDR2 YYEKEE (reference sequence). This CDR3 reads CASSLGGGNYGYTF. CDR3 in DNA: TGTGCCAGCAGCTTGGGAGGAGGGAACTATGGCTACACCTTC.

V is TRBV7-2 and J is TRBJ2-2, with TRBD2 as a possible D gene (5 bases). CDR1 is SGHTA and CDR2 is FQGNSA in the germline V gene. The CDR3 contains 16 residues. The germline V and J ends were trimmed by 1 base and 7 bases, with 16 bases remaining between them. The CDR3 spells CASSLDSGNRGGELFF. Here the CDR3 DNA reads TGTGCCAGCAGCTTAGATTCTGGCAATCGGGGCGGGGAGCTGTTTTTT. The whole variable domain, filled in from reference TRBV7-2 and TRBJ2-2, reads GAGVSQSPSNKVTEKGKDVELRCDPISGHTALYWYRQSLGQGLEFLIYFQGNSAPDKSGLPSDRFSAERTGGSVSTLTIQRTQQEDSAVYLCASSLDSGNRGGELFFGEGSRLTVL.

The rearrangement uses TRBV6-5 and TRBJ2-5, with 9 bases matching TRBD2. The J call is uncertain, as TRBJ2-7 better fits the DNA end. The CDR3 is made up of 14 amino acids. Germline V gives CDR1 MNHEY, CDR2 SVGAGI. The CDR3 DNA sequence: TGTGCCAGCACTCCGGGACTAGCAGTCTACGAGCAGTACTTC. Its protein is CASTPGLAVYEQYF.

The chain joins TRBV4-2 to TRBJ2-5; D call uncertain. Germline CDR1 reads LGHNA; CDR2 reads YNFKEQ. CDR3 length: 14 residues. V was trimmed by 2 bases and J by 0 bases, leaving 7 bases between them. The DNA for the CDR3 is TGTGCCAGCAGCCAATCCGGAGACCAAGAGACCCAGTACTTC. It yields the protein CASSQSGDQETQYF.

J is TRBJ2-2 and V is TRBV27, with TRBD2 matching over 7 bases. CDR3 length: 14 amino acids. Losses at the gene ends were 0 bases for V and 5 bases for J; bases not matched to a gene: 0. Per germline, CDR1 MNHEY and CDR2 SMNVEV (reference sequence). The CDR3 DNA is TGTGCCAGCAGTTTATCGGGAGGGACCGGGGAGCTGTTTTTT. As protein: CASSLSGGTGELFF.

The rearrangement links TRBV28 to TRBJ2-5, with 13 bases lining up with TRBD2. The germline gives CDR1 MDHEN, CDR2 SYDVKM. Unmatched junction bases numbered 6, after V lost 9 bases and J lost 5 bases. The CDR3 length is 14 residues. CDR3 sequence reads: CASQLAGGWETQYF. The CDR3 coding sequence is TGTGCCAGTCAACTAGCGGGAGGGTGGGAGACCCAGTACTTC.

The V and J genes are TRBV11-3 and TRBJ1-1, with D unresolved. The CDR3 loop spans 13 amino acids. Germline CDR1 SGHNT, CDR2 YENEEA. Trimming cost V 5 bases and J 5 bases, with 12 bases left between them. The CDR3 spells CASSLYEWTEAFF. CDR3 coding DNA: TGTGCCAGCAGCCTATATGAATGGACTGAAGCTTTCTTT. The full variable domain, its missing parts supplied by reference TRBV11-3 and TRBJ1-1, is EAGVVQSPRYKIIEKKQPVAFWCNPISGHNTLYWYLQNLGQGPELLIRYENEEAVDDSQLPKDRFSAERLKGVDSTLKIQPAELGDSAVYLCASSLYEWTEAFFGQGTRLTVV.

The rearrangement links TRBV5-4 to TRBJ2-7; D might be TRBD2 (6 bases). Germline V lookup: CDR1 SGHNT, CDR2 YYREEE (reference sequence). This CDR3 is built from 13 residues. V lost 4 bases to trimming and J lost 3 bases, with 11 bases between them. The CDR3, as DNA: TGTGCCAGCAGCGCGGGGCAGGGCTACGAGCAGTACTTC. It specifies CASSAGQGYEQYF. Drawing the rest from reference TRBV5-4 and TRBJ2-7, the complete variable domain is ETGVTQSPTHLIKTRGQQVTLRCSSQSGHNTVSWYQQALGQGPQFIFQYYREEENGRGNFPPRFSGLQFPNYSSELNVNALELDDSALYLCASSAGQGYEQYFGPGTRLTVT.

This chain connects TRBV12-5 to TRBJ2-2; 13 nucleotides line up with TRBD2. V was clipped by 2 bases and J by 3 bases; unmatched bases: 12. There are 20 residues in the CDR3. Germline loops: CDR1 LGHNT, CDR2 FRNRAP. For the CDR3, the DNA is TGTGCTAGTGGTTTGCTTAGACCGGGACTAGCGGGAAGTGACACCGGGGAGCTGTTTTTT. Its translation is CASGLLRPGLAGSDTGELFF.

Remarks on this clone: The CDR3 carries no conserved terminal phenylalanine or tryptophan, so it likely arises from a read error. The limits of the CDR3 on the DNA are not certain, so only TCRdb's listed CDR3 is given. This chain joins TRBV5-6 and TRBJ2-7; the DNA was not compared with TRBD2, the D call given in the table. Germline-derived CDR1 and CDR2 are SGHDT and YYEEEE. The CDR3 is made up of 14 amino acids, end residues included. The CDR3 protein is CASSWDLVRGSSTS.

The gene calls are TRBV6-6 and TRBJ2-2; 7 nucleotides match TRBD1. CDR1 MNHNY and CDR2 SVGAGI come from the germline V gene (reference sequence). V dropped 6 bases and J dropped 6; count of bases not matched to a gene: 7. The CDR3 runs to 14 residues. CDR3 DNA sequence: TGTGCCAGCAGCCTCGACAGGGTTTCCGGGGAGCTGTTTTTT. It specifies CASSLDRVSGELFF.

CDR3 loop: CASSISGTSGNTQYF. Written as DNA, the CDR3 is TGTGCCAGCAGTATCTCCGGGACTAGCGGTAATACGCAGTATTTT. The chain couples TRBV28 to TRBJ2-3; the match to TRBD2 covers 11 bases. With 5 bases clipped from V and 7 bases from J, the junction kept 8 bases outside the gene matches. Looked up from germline, CDR1 is MDHEN and CDR2 is SYDVKM. The CDR3 runs 15 residues.

The genes are TRBV19 and TRBJ2-7; weak D call: TRBD2 (5 bases). Germline CDR1 reads LNHDA; CDR2 reads SQIVND (reference sequence). The germline V and J ends were trimmed by 5 bases and 5 bases, with 7 bases remaining between them. The CDR3 has 11 residues. The CDR3 reads CASSPGNEQYF. The DNA for the CDR3 is TGTGCCAGTAGTCCCGGGAACGAGCAGTACTTC.

The DNA of the CDR3 is TGCAGCGTTGAAACGGGGACTAGCGTCACCTACGAGCAGTACTTC. Translating gives CSVETGTSVTYEQYF. This chain connects TRBV29-1 to TRBJ2-7; 10 bases are shared with TRBD2. Per germline, CDR1 SQVTM and CDR2 ANQGSEA. The CDR3 totals 15 residues. J was trimmed by 2 bases and V by 2 bases; bases with no gene match: 6.

The rearrangement uses TRBV7-9 and TRBJ2-7; 9 bases map to TRBD2. Germline V gives CDR1 SEHNR, CDR2 FQNEAQ (reference sequence). This CDR3 contains 15 residues. Germline trimming cut 4 bases from V and 3 bases from J; bases unmatched to any gene: 7. DNA of the CDR3: TGTGCCAGCAGCTCAGCGGGGGGCGGGAGCTACGAGCAGTACTTC. This codes for CASSSAGGGSYEQYF. Using reference TRBV7-9 and TRBJ2-7 for the parts outside the CDR3, the full variable domain is DTGVSQNPRHKITKRGQNVTFRCDPISEHNRLYWYRQTLGQGPEFLTYFQNEAQLEKSRLLSDRFSAERPKGSFSTLEIQRTEQGDSAMYLCASSSAGGGSYEQYFGPGTRLTVT.

CDR3 nucleotide sequence: TGTGCCAGCAGTGCCTCACAGGGGGCGCGAGGAAGGTATGGCTACACCTTC. This gives the protein CASSASQGARGRYGYTF. This chain uses TRBV6-1 with TRBJ1-2, with 9 bases fitting TRBD1. After removal of 4 bases from V and 5 bases from J, the junction contained 14 bases not matched to a gene. The CDR3 spans 17 residues. Germline-derived CDR1 and CDR2 are MNHNS and SASEGT.

This clone was picked up a small number of times. The genes are TRBV6-4 and TRBJ2-3; the D gene is possibly TRBD1 (7 bases). Germline CDR1 and CDR2: MRHNA and SNTAGT. Trimming removed 6 bases from V and 4 bases from J, with 20 bases in between. The length of the CDR3 is 16 residues. The CDR3 region is CASSAGGQGSADTQYF. The CDR3 DNA reads TGTGCCAGCAGCGCAGGGGGGCAGGGATCGGCAGATACGCAGTATTTT.

The chain carries TRBV28 and TRBJ2-1; D is unresolved. The germline V gene encodes CDR1 MDHEN and CDR2 SYDVKM. The CDR3 length is 11 residues. Trimming took 6 bases from V and 6 from J, leaving 6 bases between them. The CDR3 sequence: CASSGGNEQFF. CDR3 nucleotide sequence: TGTGCCAGCAGCGGTGGCAATGAGCAGTTCTTC.

V is TRBV11-2 and J is TRBJ2-1; D may be TRBD2 (6 bases). The germline CDR1 and CDR2 sequences are SGHAT and FQNNGV. The CDR3 sequence is 18 residues long. V was shortened by 1 base and J by 0 bases, with 16 bases between the two germline ends. Here the CDR3 DNA reads TGTGCCAGCAGCTTAGGGAGGGCCTATCAAAGCTCCTACAATGAGCAGTTCTTC. This gives the protein CASSLGRAYQSSYNEQFF.

This clone was recorded once. The chain is built from TRBV19 and TRBJ2-5, with D possibly being TRBD2 (7 bases). The germline CDR1 and CDR2 sequences are LNHDA and SQIVND (reference sequence). The V end was cut by 5 bases, the J end by 2 bases, with 12 bases between. This CDR3 region has 14 residues. The CDR3 DNA reads as TGTGCCAGTAGTGGGGGGGCCCATCAAGAGACCCAGTACTTC. Protein product: CASSGGAHQETQYF.

This clone has a single count. This chain connects TRBV27 to TRBJ2-7; TRBD2 matches at 11 bases. The trim removed 3 bases at V and 4 bases at J, leaving 5 bases unmatched. Germline V CDR1 and CDR2: MNHEY, SMNVEV (reference sequence). The CDR3 sequence is 15 residues long. CDR3: CASSLRLAGSYEQYF. DNA of the CDR3: TGTGCCAGCAGTTTGAGACTAGCGGGAAGTTACGAGCAGTACTTC.

Only one count was recorded for this clone. The chain couples TRBV27 to TRBJ2-2, with 9 positions matching TRBD2. The ends lost 8 bases at V and 4 bases at J; junction bases unmatched: 14. CDR1 MNHEY and CDR2 SMNVEV come from the germline V gene (reference sequence). This CDR3 is built from 17 residues. CDR3 sequence (DNA): TGTGCCAGCGTCCCCCGGCTAGCGGGATCGAGCACCGGGGAGCTGTTTTTT. Its protein is CASVPRLAGSSTGELFF.

This rearrangement joins TRBV6-1 to TRBJ2-6; 7 bases are a match to TRBD1. Unmatched junction bases numbered 5, after V lost 7 bases and J lost 2 bases. The CDR3 loop spans 15 amino acids. CDR1 is MNHNS and CDR2 is SASEGT in the germline V gene. The CDR3 DNA is TGTGCCAGCACCCTAGACAGGGCTGGGGCCAACGTCCTGACTTTC. As protein: CASTLDRAGANVLTF.